The T cell receptor (beta chain) described here comes from a study of post-analysis software for immune sequencing data (dated by TCRdb to between 2014 and 2016). Study-wide context: Disease courses on record covered relapsing-remitting, secondary progressive and progressive-relapsing multiple sclerosis, though some patients had no subtype annotation. A subset of samples was prepared in parallel using single-end sample barcoding, then pooled and co-amplified after Illumina adapter ligation. The patient repertoires were compared against about 10 previously published healthy control repertoires obtained from donors aged about 6 to 26 years. Overall results and qualifications from the work: Direct clustering with F measure showed strong co-clustering of samples prepared in the same batch, prompting a batch-effect correction. The multiple sclerosis patient group was slightly younger than the control group. Significantly lower normalized Chao1 diversity was found in multiple sclerosis patients than in controls, suggesting substantial peripheral T-cell clonal expansion. Patients showed significantly higher frequencies than controls for a handful of TRBV segments, among them TRBV5-6, TRBV5-1 and TRBV20-1.

Preparation of the library involved PCR. Sequencing took place on an Illumina HiSeq 2500. To reduce PCR and sequencing biases, unique molecular identifiers were built into the TCR beta cDNA libraries. Per 1 to 10 million input T cells, approximately 500,000 cDNA molecules were obtained, such that each molecule approximated one T cell. Patient libraries were prepared and sequenced with the same protocol used for the earlier healthy control dataset. Samples belonging to the same batch were prepared together, multiplexed and sequenced on a shared HiSeq lane. The original pipeline was this. Raw barcoded reads were processed with MIGEC, and single-read molecular identifier groups were discarded before consensus assembly and CDR3 extraction. VDJtools was used for post-analysis of the clonotype tables, with diversity normalized by down-sampling every dataset to the smallest sample size. To correct batch-related cross-sample contamination, repertoire overlap clustering matched CDR3 amino acid sequences but not nucleotide sequences. The raw public reads went through TCRdb reprocessing: fastp at Q25, MiXCR clone calling, in-frame beta chains kept. Every entry covers one CDR3 protein and lists the most common genes and DNA from its rows. TCRdb, rather than the study authors, made the V and J calls. The sample records 700,000 to 900,000 distinct CDR3 sequences, 46% of which are singletons. The ten most abundant clones make up approximately 5% of the sample.

TCR beta repertoires were profiled from peripheral blood of over 10 young patients with multiple sclerosis to demonstrate the VDJtools post-analysis software. The multiple sclerosis patients were children and adolescents ranging in age from roughly 6 to 15 years. CDR1 and CDR2 are drawn from the germline V gene (reference sequence): LNHNV, YYDKDF. Counted from cysteine to phenylalanine, this CDR3 has 11 amino acids. Solely the CDR3 DNA is kept, with 33 bases framed from the first base. V lost 2 bases and J lost 6 bases; the stretch between them is 4 bases long. This clonotype was counted many times. Its antigen is not yet known. No qualities accompany the bases; no much larger clone lies one base away.

The material sequenced was blood. Recombination connected TRBV15 to TRBJ2-5, with the D gene not clear enough to name. This receptor was taken from a girl aged 5-17 years with multiple sclerosis. For the CDR3, the sequence is CATSRSKTQYF. The DNA sequence follows: TGTGCCACCAGCAGATCCAAGACCCAGTACTTC.